The 10 T cell receptor beta chains below come from one sample, sequenced in a study of T cells in Graves' hyperthyroidism and ophthalmopathy. RNA transcripts yielded amplified TCR beta CDR3 regions. First-round RT-PCR targeting the TCR CDR3 was performed with the HTBI primer set. TCRdb recomputed calls from the multiplex PCR reads with MiXCR, one row per CDR3 protein. This table has roughly 100,000 distinct CDR3 sequences, roughly 47% appearing once. Sequenced: blood. These TCRs come from a man between 35 and 55 years old with Graves' hyperthyroidism.

This clonotype was seen many times. This chain links TRBV2 with TRBJ2-1; weak D call: TRBD2 (5 bases). V was cut by 5 bases and J by 5 bases, with 19 bases left in between. Per the germline V gene, CDR1 is SNHLY and CDR2 is FYNNEI. This CDR3 comprises 16 residues. In DNA form, the CDR3 reads TGTGCCAGCAGTCATTTCACGGGGAGATGGGACAATGAGCAGTTCTTC. Translation: CASSHFTGRWDNEQFF.

In its sample, this clonotype was seen many times. The V gene is TRBV20-1, the J gene TRBJ2-3; weak D call: TRBD2 (6 bases). The germline V gene has CDR1 DFQATT and CDR2 SNEGSKA (reference sequence). Trimming left V 6 bases short and J 1 base short, with 20 bases between. The CDR3 is 16 amino acids. CDR3 DNA sequence: TGCAGTGCGCCGATAAGAGGGCGGGGCCGCACAGATACGCAGTATTTT. It codes for CSAPIRGRGRTDTQYF.

This clonotype has at least ten counts. This chain joins TRBV7-9 and TRBJ2-2, with D perhaps TRBD1 (5 bases). The CDR3 contains 15 residues. The V and J ends lost 3 bases and 6 bases respectively, with 14 bases between them. Germline CDR1 is SEHNR and CDR2 is FQNEAQ (reference sequence). The CDR3 DNA reads TGTGCCAGCAGCTTGCCCGACAGAAGGGCCGGGGAGCTGTTTTTT. This translates into CASSLPDRRAGELFF.

Ten or more counts support this clonotype. The chain carries TRBV5-1 and TRBJ2-2, with D possibly being TRBD2 (5 bases). V was trimmed by 2 bases and J by 4 bases, leaving 9 bases between them. Germline V gives CDR1 SGHRS, CDR2 YFSETQ. This CDR3 is built from 14 residues. The CDR3 coding sequence is TGCGCCAGCAGCTTAGACTACCGCACCGGGGAGCTGTTTTTT. Residues: CASSLDYRTGELFF.

The rearrangement links TRBV5-6 to TRBJ1-2; the D gene is possibly TRBD1 (6 bases). Trimming cost V 4 bases and J 8 bases, with 15 bases left between them. The germline CDR1 and CDR2 sequences are SGHDT and YYEEEE. This CDR3 spans 13 amino acids. CDR3 nucleotide sequence: TGTGCCAGCAGCCTTTTGTCAGGGGTGGGCTACACCTTC. This gives the protein CASSLLSGVGYTF.

This clonotype was counted ten times or more. The rearrangement joins TRBV5-1 to TRBJ2-3; 9 positions match TRBD2. The V segment lost 5 bases and the J segment 3 bases; nucleotides outside the gene matches: 7. This CDR3 contains 15 residues. The germline CDR1 and CDR2 sequences are SGHRS and YFSETQ. Here the CDR3 reads CASSTGTSPTDTQYF. CDR3 nucleotide sequence: TGCGCCAGCAGTACCGGGACTAGCCCGACAGATACGCAGTATTTT. The entire variable domain, with the rest obtained from reference TRBV5-1 and TRBJ2-3, is as follows: KAGVTQTPRYLIKTRGQQVTLSCSPISGHRSVSWYQQTPGQGLQFLFEYFSETQRNKGNFPGRFSGRQFSNSRSEMNVSTLELGDSALYLCASSTGTSPTDTQYFGPGTRLTVL.

This clonotype was observed many times. The genes are TRBV20-1 and TRBJ2-1; D is unclear. CDR3 length equals 16 residues. Per germline, CDR1 DFQATT and CDR2 SNEGSKA (reference sequence). With 2 bases removed from V and 6 bases from J, the gap between germline ends came to 20 bases. CDR3 nucleotide sequence: TGCAGTGCTAGATTAAAGGGCCAGGAATCTCTCAATGAGCAGTTCTTC. Translated: CSARLKGQESLNEQFF.

In the case of this clonotype: The DNA is omitted, as the CDR3 cannot be located on it reliably, and the CDR3 follows TCRdb's listing. This sequence joins TRBV2 and TRBJ1-2; the table assigns TRBD1, which was not confirmed against the DNA. The CDR3 is 17 amino acids in total, end residues counted. The V gene's germline CDR1 is SNHLY and CDR2 FYNNEI. This CDR3 is CASSVQGIYEQYFGYTF.

The chain employs TRBV15 and TRBJ1-6, with TRBD1 as a possible D gene (6 bases). The germline CDR1 and CDR2 sequences are LNHNV and YYDKDF (reference sequence). The CDR3 is 13 amino acids. V dropped 3 bases and J dropped 10 bases, with 10 bases sitting between them. The CDR3 DNA reads as TGTGCCACCAGCAGGGGGGACATCTCACCCCTCCACTTT. Translation gives CATSRGDISPLHF.

The chain combines TRBV6-1 with TRBJ2-4; 11 nucleotides agree with TRBD2. The germline CDR1 and CDR2 sequences are MNHNS and SASEGT. This CDR3 comprises 14 residues. Unmatched junction bases numbered 6, after V lost 8 bases and J lost 6 bases. The CDR3 DNA is TGTGCCAGCGTAGCGGGGGGGCCTCCAAACATTCAGTACTTC. Residues: CASVAGGPPNIQYF.